The 16 T cell receptor beta chains in this list originate from one sample, sequenced in a study of blood T cell repertoires in COVID-19. Here immunoSEQ multiplex PCR was the method, and the copy in TCRdb shows in-frame clones only, minus some. The sample records around 100,000 clones, about 79% being singletons. Sequenced sample: peripheral blood. Receptor source: a woman older than 75 with active or convalescent COVID-19.

The genes are TRBV7-9 and TRBJ2-1; possible D gene TRBD2, 6 bases. The CDR3 is 15 amino acids. Germline CDR1 SEHNR, CDR2 FQNEAQ (reference sequence). V lost 2 bases and J lost 4, with 12 bases in between. CDR3 nucleotides: TGTGCCAGCAGCTTATTGACGGGGGAATACAATGAGCAGTTCTTC. This sequence encodes CASSLLTGEYNEQFF.

V gene TRBV10-3 combines with J gene TRBJ1-3; no clear D. The length of the CDR3 is 14 residues. The V gene's germline CDR1 is ENHRY and CDR2 SYGVKD. Trimming shortened V by 10 bases and J by 3 bases, and 16 bases separated the two germline ends. CDR3 protein: CATHTPQDGNTIYF. CDR3 coding DNA: TGTGCCACGCACACCCCTCAGGATGGAAACACCATATATTTT.

The genes are TRBV19 and TRBJ1-6, with D tentatively TRBD1 (5 bases). Trimming took off 3 bases at V and 7 bases at J, with 13 bases between the two ends. The CDR3 spans 15 residues. The germline CDR1 and CDR2 sequences are LNHDA and SQIVND (reference sequence). In DNA form, the CDR3 reads TGTGCCAGTAGTATCGACAGCCTGAGGAATTCACCCCTCCACTTT. Protein sequence: CASSIDSLRNSPLHF.

The J gene is TRBJ2-3, the V gene TRBV9; D might be TRBD1 (6 bases). Per germline, CDR1 SGDLS and CDR2 YYNGEE. The CDR3 sequence is 18 residues long. V dropped 4 bases and J dropped 2 bases, with 23 bases sitting between them. The CDR3 reads CASSSRGFPTRATDTQYF. In nucleotides, the CDR3 is TGTGCCAGCAGCTCGAGGGGGTTCCCTACTAGGGCCACAGATACGCAGTATTTT.

This clone has just one count. The chain employs TRBV4-3 and TRBJ1-5; D is unresolved. The CDR3 extends over 13 amino acids. The germline gives CDR1 LGHNA, CDR2 YSLEER. V was clipped by 0 bases and J by 6 bases, with 6 bases between them. CDR3 bases: TGCGCCAGCAGCCAAGATTTTCGTCAGCCCCAGCATTTT. This translates into CASSQDFRQPQHF.

The genes are TRBV2 and TRBJ2-3, with 7 nucleotides matching TRBD1. Trimming at V came to 6 bases and at J to 1 base, leaving 4 bases not matched to a gene. Per the germline V gene, CDR1 is SNHLY and CDR2 is FYNNEI. The CDR3 is 14 residues long. The CDR3 DNA reads TGTGCCAGCAGCCTGACAGGGCGCACAGATACGCAGTATTTT. This codes for CASSLTGRTDTQYF.

This sequence joins TRBV18 and TRBJ1-4; TRBD1 aligns across 8 bases. Trimming took 2 bases from V and 2 from J; bases not matched to a gene: 7. The CDR3 is made up of 17 amino acids. The germline V gene encodes CDR1 KGHSH and CDR2 LQKENI. The DNA of the CDR3 is TGTGCCAGCTCACCAGAATCCAGGGGGCCCACTAATGAAAAACTGTTTTTT. Translating it yields CASSPESRGPTNEKLFF.

The rearrangement joins TRBV5-8 to TRBJ2-1; TRBD2 is a possible D gene (5 bases). Germline-derived CDR1 and CDR2 are SGHTS and YDEGEE. Trimming stripped 7 bases from V and 2 bases from J, with 19 bases between. The CDR3 length is 16 residues. The CDR3 sequence: CASPRRSGKTYNEQFF. The CDR3 nucleotides are TGTGCCAGCCCACGCAGGTCCGGGAAGACCTACAATGAGCAGTTCTTC. The full variable domain, its missing parts supplied by reference TRBV5-8 and TRBJ2-1, is EAGVTQSPTHLIKTRGQQATLRCSPISGHTSVYWYQQALGLGLQFLLWYDEGEERNRGNFPPRFSGRQFPNYSSELNVNALELEDSALYLCASPRRSGKTYNEQFFGPGTRLTVL.

The DNA of the CDR3 is TGCAGCGTTACCTCCCCAGGCTGGTACGAGCAGTACTTC. Translating gives CSVTSPGWYEQYF. The V call is TRBV29-1, the J call TRBJ2-7; D is uncertain. This CDR3 contains 13 residues. The V gene lost 5 bases and the J gene lost 4 bases, with 15 bases spanning the gap. Germline V gene lookup returns CDR1 SQVTM and CDR2 ANQGSEA.

CDR3: CASSFEGDQPQHF. The CDR3 bases are TGTGCCAGCAGTTTCGAGGGGGATCAGCCCCAGCATTTT. This chain uses TRBV28 with TRBJ1-5, with a weak D call TRBD1 (6 bases). The CDR3 contains 13 residues. V lost 3 bases, J lost 5 bases, and 8 bases lay in between. The V gene's germline CDR1 is MDHEN and CDR2 SYDVKM.

The chain carries TRBV7-9 and TRBJ2-7; TRBD1 matches 7 bases. Germline CDR1 is SEHNR and CDR2 is FQNEAQ (reference sequence). V lost 1 base and J lost 5; bases outside the gene matches: 11. The CDR3 length is 16 residues. CDR3 region: CASSLVYDRENDEQYF. CDR3 DNA: TGTGCCAGCAGCTTAGTTTACGACAGGGAAAACGACGAGCAGTACTTC. The full variable domain, in which reference TRBV7-9 and TRBJ2-7 provide the parts outside the CDR3, is DTGVSQNPRHKITKRGQNVTFRCDPISEHNRLYWYRQTLGQGPEFLTYFQNEAQLEKSRLLSDRFSAERPKGSFSTLEIQRTEQGDSAMYLCASSLVYDRENDEQYFGPGTRLTVT.

V and J are TRBV14 and TRBJ2-4; D is unclear. Looked up from germline, CDR1 is SGHDN and CDR2 is FVKESK. This CDR3 comprises 15 residues. V shed 1 base and J shed 0 bases, with 7 bases lying between them. The CDR3 here is CASSQGGLAKNIQYF. The CDR3 DNA follows: TGTGCCAGCAGCCAAGGCGGATTAGCCAAAAACATTCAGTACTTC.

This rearrangement joins TRBV11-2 to TRBJ2-1, with TRBD1 identical over 9 bases. Germline V gene sequence: CDR1 SGHAT, CDR2 FQNNGV. Germline trimming cut 5 bases from V and 1 base from J; bases unmatched to any gene: 3. The CDR3 totals 15 residues. The CDR3 region has the DNA TGTGCCAGCAGCCACGACAGGGGGTCCTACAATGAGCAGTTCTTC. Protein product: CASSHDRGSYNEQFF.

The V gene is TRBV5-6, the J gene TRBJ1-3; D remains unclear. Germline CDR1 SGHDT, CDR2 YYEEEE. Between the trimmed V and J ends, which lost 0 bases and 0 bases, there was a span of 4 bases. The CDR3 runs 14 residues. CDR3 amino acids: CASSLGASGNTIYF. DNA of the CDR3: TGTGCCAGCAGCTTGGGGGCCTCTGGAAACACCATATATTTT.

This clone was detected once. This rearrangement joins TRBV7-9 to TRBJ1-2; 8 bases are shared with TRBD1. With V trimmed by 5 bases and J by 4 bases, 9 bases remained unmatched. The germline V gene has CDR1 SEHNR and CDR2 FQNEAQ (reference sequence). The CDR3 totals 15 residues. CDR3 sequence: CASSRSSGQGYGYTF. The CDR3 DNA is TGTGCCAGCAGCCGTAGTAGTGGACAGGGCTATGGCTACACCTTC.

The chain is built from TRBV9 and TRBJ1-3; tentatively, D is TRBD1 (6 bases). Germline V gene sequence: CDR1 SGDLS, CDR2 YYNGEE. The CDR3 length is 16 residues. V dropped 0 bases and J dropped 2 bases, with 12 bases sitting between them. CDR3 loop: CASSVDGQKAGNTIYF. The CDR3 coding sequence is TGTGCCAGCAGCGTAGACGGACAGAAGGCTGGAAACACCATATATTTT. Combining the CDR3 with reference TRBV9 and TRBJ1-3 gives the whole variable domain DSGVTQTPKHLITATGQRVTLRCSPRSGDLSVYWYQQSLDQGLQFLIQYYNGEERAKGNILERFSAQQFPDLHSELNLSSLELGDSALYFCASSVDGQKAGNTIYFGEGSWLTVV.